These 9 T cell receptor beta chains were sequenced from one sample in a study of T-cell memory formation after mild COVID-19. TCRdb redid the calling of the 5' RACE reads with MiXCR, one entry per CDR3 protein. The table lists over 350,000 distinct CDR3 sequences, 15% to 20% of them singletons, with approximately 21% in the top ten. Sequenced material: PBMCs or a T cell subset sorted from them (not recorded which). These receptors came from a young man who had mild COVID-19 (a few samples of this study predate the infection). Cell type and time point are not known.

This clonotype turned up a few times. The CDR3 nucleotides are TGTGCTAGTGGCCATCCCGGGACCGCGGAATACACCTTC. Translation gives CASGHPGTAEYTF. This sequence joins TRBV12-5 and TRBJ1-2, with a possible D match to TRBD1 (5 bases). V was trimmed by 6 bases and J by 11 bases, leaving 19 bases between them. The CDR3 spans 13 residues. Looked up from germline, CDR1 is LGHNT and CDR2 is FRNRAP.

The chain employs TRBV5-6 and TRBJ1-5, with D possibly matching TRBD1 (6 bases). The germline gives CDR1 SGHDT, CDR2 YYEEEE. The ends were cut back, 1 base at V and 4 bases at J, with 30 bases in the middle. The CDR3 totals 21 residues. Here the CDR3 DNA reads TGTGCCAGCAGCTTGAGGGGCGGTCACTCAAGACAGGTAAATAGGAATCAGCCCCAGCATTTT. It yields the protein CASSLRGGHSRQVNRNQPQHF.

Worth noting for this clonotype: One end of the junction is discordant with germline, which a read error may explain. The chain carries TRBV11-2 and TRBJ2-2; D is ambiguous. The germline gives CDR1 SGHAT, CDR2 FQNNGV. The CDR3 has 12 amino acids. The CDR3 region is CTSSLLSEELFF. The CDR3 DNA reads TGTACCAGCAGCCTTCTCTCAGAGGAGCTGTTTTTT.

This clonotype came up a few times. J is TRBJ2-3 and V is TRBV10-3; 7 bases align to TRBD1. The CDR3 extends over 16 amino acids. V gave up 0 bases and J gave up 1 base; unmatched junction bases: 4. Germline CDR1 ENHRY, CDR2 SYGVKD. CDR3 nucleotide sequence: TGTGCCATCAGTGAGTCGACAGGGTATGGCACAGATACGCAGTATTTT. This gives the protein CAISESTGYGTDTQYF.

This clonotype was counted between two and nine times. V is TRBV4-3 and J is TRBJ1-5, with a tentative D call TRBD1 (6 bases). The CDR3 totals 15 residues. The germline CDR1 and CDR2 sequences are LGHNA and YSLEER. Trimming left V 1 base short and J 2 bases short, with 9 bases between. CDR3 sequence: CASSQVGGGNQPQHF. The CDR3 DNA reads as TGCGCCAGCAGCCAAGTAGGGGGAGGCAATCAGCCCCAGCATTTT.

V gene TRBV27 combines with J gene TRBJ1-6; D possibly corresponds to TRBD1 (5 bases). CDR1 is MNHEY and CDR2 is SMNVEV in the germline V gene (reference sequence). V was pared by 3 bases and J by 11 bases, with 14 bases between. This CDR3 has 14 amino acids. Here the CDR3 reads CASSLLAGQTPLHF. The CDR3 region has the DNA TGTGCCAGCAGTTTGTTGGCAGGACAAACACCCCTCCACTTT.

V is TRBV7-9 and J is TRBJ2-4; 11 bases map to TRBD1. Trimming removed 4 bases from V and 0 bases from J; junction bases left unmatched: 14. This CDR3 region has 20 residues. CDR1 and CDR2 (germline): SEHNR, FQNEAQ (reference sequence). CDR3 sequence: CASSSQGDRGALIAKNIQYF. In DNA form, the CDR3 reads TGTGCCAGCAGCTCCCAGGGGGACAGGGGGGCATTGATAGCCAAAAACATTCAGTACTTC.

A few counts support this clonotype. The V and J genes are TRBV2 and TRBJ2-3, with D uncertain. The ends were cut back, 4 bases at V and 2 bases at J, with 10 bases in the middle. The germline CDR1 and CDR2 sequences are SNHLY and FYNNEI. CDR3 length equals 14 residues. The CDR3 spells CASSGSIITDTQYF. The CDR3, as DNA: TGTGCCAGCAGTGGGTCCATCATCACAGATACGCAGTATTTT.

This clonotype was counted between two and nine times. This chain connects TRBV5-1 to TRBJ2-6; D remains unclear. CDR3 length: 16 residues. The V and J ends lost 1 base and 0 bases respectively, with 8 bases between them. Germline-derived CDR1 and CDR2 are SGHRS and YFSETQ. The CDR3 bases are TGCGCCAGCAGCTTGCCTCGAGGCTCTGGGGCCAACGTCCTGACTTTC. As protein: CASSLPRGSGANVLTF.